This T cell receptor beta chain was observed in a study of cytomegalovirus exposure and HLA in healthy donors. The ends lost 7 bases at V and 3 bases at J; junction bases unmatched: 1. CDR3 length: 12 residues. Per the germline V gene, CDR1 is SGHRS and CDR2 is YFSETQ. PCR amplification relied on 60 Vbeta primers (plus 13 Jbeta primers). In the study's own analysis: In a later analysis, around 10 million of around 75 million unique beta chains occurred in at least two donors. This table comes from immunoSEQ multiplex PCR, and its TCRdb copy is limited to in-frame clones, with some not included. That table furnishes V, J and clone size, whereas the DNA furnished D and trimming. Seen here are approximately 140,000 clones, around 66% observed once, and the top ten hold 6.5%. This clone was seen a handful of times.

The sequencing input was PBMCs. The chain carries TRBV5-1 and TRBJ2-7; 10 nucleotides match TRBD1. The receptor was derived from a woman aged 55-70 years in good health and CMV-seronegative. The CDR3 DNA is TGCGCCAGCGGGACAGGGGTCTACGAGCAGTACTTC. Translation gives CASGTGVYEQYF.